Sequencing of this T cell receptor beta chain was carried out in a study of T-cell memory formation after mild COVID-19 (dated by TCRdb to the early 2020s). Some background on the complete study: TCR sequence clusters from the two donors were found to be largely donor specific. The cohort was made up of two young adult volunteers, one female and one male, who were previously healthy. Longitudinal TCRalpha and TCRbeta repertoire sequencing tracked T-cell clones expanding and contracting after mild COVID-19 in a couple of donors. General findings and caveats noted by the study authors: SARS-CoV-2 specificity was not confirmed for the second-wave clones peaking on day 37. Clones contracting from day 15 to 85 had balanced CD4/CD8 phenotypes, while a second wave expanding from day 15 to 37 was biased towards CD4+. Some responding clones were detected in pre-infection memory, suggesting pre-existing cross-reactive memory T cells joined the SARS-CoV-2 response. The study included only a couple of mild cases, and larger cohorts that include severe cases with pre-infection samples were judged to be necessary. Contracting CD4+ clones were found mainly in CM and EM memory subsets, while CD8+ clones were enriched in EMRA.

The data were produced on an Illumina NovaSeq 6000. Using 5'RACE with constant-segment primers, TCRalpha and TCRbeta cDNA libraries were constructed, with sample barcodes and unique molecular identifiers added in the process. RNA was extracted from every sample with Trizol reagent. Amplification of the libraries took two PCR steps, and the second step added a second sample barcode plus Illumina TruSeq adapters. Sequencing of libraries was performed on an Illumina NovaSeq with 2 x 150 bp paired-end reads. The authors' analysis ran thus. The reads were demultiplexed and collapsed into UMI-guided consensus sequences using migec v1.2.7. Using mixcr v2.1.11, UMI consensuses were aligned to TRA and TRB V and J templates and then assembled into clonotypes. A clonotype was counted as expanded or contracted only when both edgeR and NoisET called the clonotype significant, with the noise models trained on biological replicates. For edgeR calls, the cutoffs were a false discovery rate-adjusted p below 0.01 and a log2 fold-change threshold of 1. As an exploratory analysis of dynamics, max-normalized trajectories of the 1000 most abundant clonotypes were examined by PCA with hierarchical clustering. The CD4 or CD8 phenotype of responding clones was assigned using the separately sequenced CD4+ and CD8+ repertoires. TCRdb handled the public reads itself, with Q25 trimming in fastp and clone calling in MiXCR, and kept productive beta chains. CDR3 protein sequences are deduplicated, and each keeps its most common genes and DNA. TCRdb, rather than the study authors, made the V and J calls. A total of about 320,000 distinct CDR3 sequences appear in this sample, around an eighth of them only once. Over 20% of the sample rests with the top ten.

The CDR3, from cysteine to phenylalanine, totals 13 residues. Only the CDR3 DNA stays, 39 bases, in frame from base 1. V is clipped by 9 bases and J by 4 bases, and the sequence between their germline boundaries is 12 bases long. CDR1 is given as SGHNT and CDR2 as YENEEA, both from the germline V gene. PBMCs were isolated by Ficoll-Paque density gradient centrifugation. This clonotype was seen ten or more times. Its target antigen remains unknown. No per-base quality is available; no much larger clone lies one base away. Material: PBMCs or a T cell subset sorted from them (not recorded which). Here the chain combines TRBV11-3 and TRBJ2-2, with the identity of the D gene unclear. This receptor was identified in a man between 18 and 35 years old who had mild COVID-19 (a few samples of this study predate the infection). The sample titles of this study are shuffled in the database, so cell type and time point are left out; the donor was told from shared clones. The DNA sequence is given as TGTGCCAGTAGTTTGGCGGTCACCGGGGAGCTGTTTTTT. It codes for CASSLAVTGELFF.